The sequence of this TCR beta chain was determined in a study of vaccination and CD4 T cells after COVID-19. Researchers used the Oncomine TCR Beta short-read assay to sequence DNA from cultured CD4+ T cells. TCRdb redid the calling of the PCR reads with MiXCR, one entry per CDR3 protein. The profile shows about 12,000 distinct CDR3 sequences, less than 70% of them singletons. The V and J ends lost 7 bases and 3 bases respectively, with 10 bases between them. This CDR3 has 13 amino acids. Comments on this clonotype: What it binds is not known.

Treatment defined: approximately 9-day PBMC culture with coronavirus spike peptide pools or control peptides (ViraFEST assay). ViraFEST expanded antigen-specific T cells with peptide pools, then sequenced TCRs. This material consisted of CD4+ T cells from blood, cultured in vitro, taken before SARS-CoV-2 vaccination. The V gene is TRBV12-3 or TRBV12-4, the J gene TRBJ1-5; D gene ambiguous. This TCR was recovered from a human donor who had recovered from COVID-19. The CDR3 loop is CASNRGDNQPQHF. The CDR3 DNA reads as TGTGCCAGCAATCGCGGGGACAATCAGCCCCAGCATTTT.